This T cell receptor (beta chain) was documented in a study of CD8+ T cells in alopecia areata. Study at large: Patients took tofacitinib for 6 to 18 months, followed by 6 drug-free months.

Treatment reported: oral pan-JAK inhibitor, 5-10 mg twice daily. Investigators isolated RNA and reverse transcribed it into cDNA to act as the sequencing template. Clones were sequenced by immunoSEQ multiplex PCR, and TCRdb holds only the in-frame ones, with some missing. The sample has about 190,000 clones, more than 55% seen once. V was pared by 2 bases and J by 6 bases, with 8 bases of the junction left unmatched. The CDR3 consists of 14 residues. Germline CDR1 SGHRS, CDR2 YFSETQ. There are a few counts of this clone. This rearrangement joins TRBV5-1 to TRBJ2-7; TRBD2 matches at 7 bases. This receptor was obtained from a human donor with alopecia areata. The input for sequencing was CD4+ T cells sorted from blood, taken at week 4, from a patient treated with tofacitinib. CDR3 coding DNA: TGCGCCAGCAGCTTCGCCGCGGGAGCGGGCGAGCAGTACTTC. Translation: CASSFAAGAGEQYF.